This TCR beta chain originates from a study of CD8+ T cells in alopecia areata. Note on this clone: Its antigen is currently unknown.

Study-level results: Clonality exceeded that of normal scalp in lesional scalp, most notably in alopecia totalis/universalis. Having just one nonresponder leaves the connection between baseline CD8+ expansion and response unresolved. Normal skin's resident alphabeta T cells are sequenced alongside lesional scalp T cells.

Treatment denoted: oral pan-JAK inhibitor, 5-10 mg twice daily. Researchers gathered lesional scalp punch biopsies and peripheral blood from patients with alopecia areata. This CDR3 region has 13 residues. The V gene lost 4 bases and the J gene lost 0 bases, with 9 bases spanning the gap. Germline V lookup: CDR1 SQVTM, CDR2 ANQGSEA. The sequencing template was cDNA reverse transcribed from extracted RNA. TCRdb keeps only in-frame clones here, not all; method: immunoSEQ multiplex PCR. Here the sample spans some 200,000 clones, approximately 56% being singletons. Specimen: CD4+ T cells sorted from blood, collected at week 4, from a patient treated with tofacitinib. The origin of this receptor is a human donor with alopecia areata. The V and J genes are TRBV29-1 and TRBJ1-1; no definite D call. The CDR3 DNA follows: TGCAGCGTTGTCCCGATGATGAACACTGAAGCTTTCTTT. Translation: CSVVPMMNTEAFF.